The T cell receptor (beta chain) described here comes from a study of OX40 agonist ivuxolimab in advanced cancers. Looking at the study overall: Patients in dose escalation had liver, melanoma, kidney or head and neck cancers.

Trimming cost V 10 bases and J 7 bases, with 19 bases left between them. CDR1 and CDR2 (germline): MNHEY, SVGAGI. CDR3 length: 14 residues. Using immunoSEQ multiplex PCR, the repertoire was profiled, and TCRdb retains in-frame clones only, with some absent. The data show about 79,000 clones, 80% to 90% seen once. The sequenced sample was CD4+ or CD8+ T cells sorted from blood, obtained in a trial of the OX40 agonist ivuxolimab. The sequence derives from an adult with an advanced solid tumor such as melanoma, head and neck, liver or kidney cancer. The chain employs TRBV6-5 and TRBJ1-4; D is perhaps TRBD1 (5 bases). CDR3 bases: TGTGCCACCTCAATATCCGGGACTTCTGAAAAACTGTTTTTT. It codes for CATSISGTSEKLFF.